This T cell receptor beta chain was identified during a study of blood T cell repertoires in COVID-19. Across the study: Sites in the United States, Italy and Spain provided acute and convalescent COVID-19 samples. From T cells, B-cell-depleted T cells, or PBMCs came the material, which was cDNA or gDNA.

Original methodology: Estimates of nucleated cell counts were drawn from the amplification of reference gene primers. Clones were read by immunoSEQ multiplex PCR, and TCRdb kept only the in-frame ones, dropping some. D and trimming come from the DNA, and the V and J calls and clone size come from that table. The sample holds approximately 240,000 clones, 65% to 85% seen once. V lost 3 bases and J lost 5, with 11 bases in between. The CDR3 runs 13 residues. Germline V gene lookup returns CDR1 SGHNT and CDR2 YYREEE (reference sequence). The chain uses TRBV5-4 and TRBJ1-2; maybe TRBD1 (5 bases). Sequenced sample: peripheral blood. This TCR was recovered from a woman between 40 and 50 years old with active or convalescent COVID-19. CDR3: CASSSQGRYGYTF. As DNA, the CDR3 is TGTGCCAGCAGCTCGCAGGGCCGATATGGCTACACCTTC.